This T cell receptor (beta chain) is from a study of cytomegalovirus exposure and HLA in healthy donors. The V and J ends lost 2 bases and 3 bases respectively, with 14 bases between them. Germline-derived CDR1 and CDR2 are MNHEY and SMNVEV (reference sequence). This CDR3 has 15 residues. Primers for the PCR totalled 60 Vbeta and 13 Jbeta. This table comes from immunoSEQ multiplex PCR, and its TCRdb copy is limited to in-frame clones, with some not included. The sample lists roughly 140,000 clones; 78% were seen once. This clone was observed a handful of times. Its antigen remains unknown. General study results and limits: Sequencing likely produced, as an artifact, a cluster of highly shared sequence variants. Rarity held for most TCR sequences, but there were some public TCRs that occurred in many donors. Later analysis showed most CMV-associated TCR beta chains appearing HLA-restricted. Researchers reported that a few CMV-associated chains were confirmed in vitro as CMV antigen-specific.

The V and J genes are TRBV27 and TRBJ2-7, with D possibly TRBD1 on 5 matching bases. The source of this sequence is a female donor in good health and CMV-seronegative. What was sequenced was PBMCs. The CDR3 reads CASSLTGIGDYEQYF. The DNA for the CDR3 is TGTGCCAGCAGTTTAACAGGCATTGGGGACTACGAGCAGTACTTC.